The 25 T cell receptor beta chains reported below all come from one sample, sequenced in a study of shared T cell receptors in the human thymus. The table came from immunoSEQ multiplex PCR; TCRdb's copy has only in-frame clones and leaves some out. The sample gives roughly 660,000 clones, roughly 90% of which show up once; around 0.0099% is in the top ten. These data also featured in a second study, about human thymus T cells.

The sequencing input was thymocytes. The origin of the receptors is a boy younger than two with a congenital heart defect.

V is TRBV7-2 and J is TRBJ1-6, with D possibly TRBD1 on 6 matching bases. Germline V CDR1 and CDR2: SGHTA, FQGNSA. This CDR3 is built from 16 residues. V dropped 0 bases and J dropped 10 bases, with 16 bases sitting between them. The CDR3 coding sequence is TGTGCCAGCAGCTTAGCGTCAGACGGCAGGGGCTCACCCCTCCACTTT. It yields the protein CASSLASDGRGSPLHF.

This chain joins TRBV5-4 and TRBJ2-7; 9 nucleotides line up with TRBD2. The length of the CDR3 is 17 residues. With 0 bases clipped from V and 3 bases from J, the junction kept 10 bases outside the gene matches. Germline V gene sequence: CDR1 SGHNT, CDR2 YYREEE (reference sequence). The CDR3 reads CASSLGPTGGRGYEQYF. The CDR3 DNA sequence: TGTGCCAGCAGCTTGGGCCCGACTGGCGGGAGGGGCTACGAGCAGTACTTC.

The V gene is TRBV19, the J gene TRBJ2-1, with 13 bases fitting TRBD2. Germline values: CDR1 LNHDA, CDR2 SQIVND (reference sequence). The CDR3 extends over 18 amino acids. The V gene end was trimmed by 6 bases and the J gene end by 5 bases; junction bases not matched to a gene: 13. In DNA, the CDR3 is TGTGCCAGTAGACCGGGACTAGCGGGAAGCCAATTTGACAATGAGCAGTTCTTC. This codes for CASRPGLAGSQFDNEQFF.

This clone was counted a single time. V is TRBV9 and J is TRBJ1-2; TRBD1 matches at 7 bases. Germline V CDR1 and CDR2: SGDLS, YYNGEE. V shed 1 base, J shed 2 bases, and the junction held 2 bases outside the gene matches. The CDR3 extends over 14 amino acids. CDR3 bases: TGTGCCAGCAGCGTAAGGGGGCAGAACTATGGCTACACCTTC. This sequence encodes CASSVRGQNYGYTF.

This clone was seen more than once but under ten times. This chain connects TRBV28 to TRBJ1-5; D gene ambiguous. The germline CDR1 and CDR2 sequences are MDHEN and SYDVKM. The CDR3 has 10 amino acids. The ends were cut back, 8 bases at V and 9 bases at J, with 8 bases in the middle. CDR3 bases: TGTGCCAGCCTATTGCCGCCCCAGCATTTT. It encodes CASLLPPQHF.

The chain combines TRBV6-1 with TRBJ2-1; 9 bases fit TRBD2. The CDR3 length is 15 residues. Trimming took 7 bases from V and 10 from J; bases not matched to a gene: 14. Germline V gives CDR1 MNHNS, CDR2 SASEGT. The CDR3 here is CASTQPSGRPQEQFF. CDR3 DNA sequence: TGTGCCAGCACCCAGCCCAGCGGGAGGCCGCAAGAGCAGTTCTTC.

V and J are TRBV7-9 and TRBJ2-3; 11 bases line up with TRBD2. CDR1 is SEHNR and CDR2 is FQNEAQ in the germline V gene (reference sequence). With 3 bases clipped from V and 0 bases from J, the junction kept 2 bases outside the gene matches. CDR3 size: 16 residues. The CDR3 is CASSFPSGRSTDTQYF. Here the CDR3 DNA reads TGTGCCAGCAGCTTTCCTAGCGGGAGGAGCACAGATACGCAGTATTTT.

The genes are TRBV11-3 and TRBJ1-3; weak D call: TRBD1 (5 bases). Germline lookup yields CDR1 SGHNT and CDR2 YENEEA. The CDR3 length is 16 residues. V lost 0 bases and J 4 bases, leaving 13 bases between the germline ends. CDR3 amino acids: CASSLDKRGIGNTIYF. In DNA, the CDR3 is TGTGCCAGCAGCTTAGATAAACGGGGGATCGGAAACACCATATATTTT. The full variable domain, in which reference TRBV11-3 and TRBJ1-3 provide the parts outside the CDR3, is EAGVVQSPRYKIIEKKQPVAFWCNPISGHNTLYWYLQNLGQGPELLIRYENEEAVDDSQLPKDRFSAERLKGVDSTLKIQPAELGDSAVYLCASSLDKRGIGNTIYFGEGSWLTVV.

The genes are TRBV5-1 and TRBJ1-2; TRBD1 agrees at 8 bases. The length of the CDR3 is 16 residues. Per germline, CDR1 SGHRS and CDR2 YFSETQ. Unmatched junction bases numbered 10, after V lost 4 bases and J lost 2 bases. CDR3 sequence reads: CASSPRPGTGNYGYTF. The CDR3 DNA follows: TGCGCCAGCAGCCCCCGCCCCGGGACAGGAAACTATGGCTACACCTTC.

V gene TRBV7-6 combines with J gene TRBJ1-5; 9 bases align to TRBD1. The germline CDR1 and CDR2 sequences are SGHVS and FNYEAQ. With 2 bases clipped from V and 9 bases from J, the junction kept 14 bases outside the gene matches. The CDR3 covers 17 residues. The CDR3 protein is CASSLSYDRGTIRPQHF. CDR3 nucleotides: TGTGCCAGCAGCTTATCATACGACAGGGGGACTATCCGGCCCCAGCATTTT.

The V call is TRBV27, the J call TRBJ2-3, with 9 positions matching TRBD1. The CDR3 runs 17 residues. The J segment lost 0 bases and the V segment lost 11 bases, leaving 15 bases of the junction unmatched. From germline, CDR1 is MNHEY and CDR2 SMNVEV (reference sequence). The CDR3 coding sequence is TGTGCCTTCTACCCGCCGGGGACAGGGACTAGCACAGATACGCAGTATTTT. Encoded protein: CAFYPPGTGTSTDTQYF.

This chain links TRBV28 with TRBJ1-6, with 9 bases that match TRBD1. In germline, CDR1 is MDHEN, CDR2 SYDVKM. The CDR3 has 14 amino acids. The ends lost 3 bases at V and 8 bases at J; junction bases unmatched: 2. This CDR3 is CASSFWDRDSPLHF. For the CDR3, the DNA is TGTGCCAGCAGTTTTTGGGACAGGGATTCACCCCTCCACTTT.

This clone has only one observation. The chain joins TRBV10-3 to TRBJ2-1, with 14 bases fitting TRBD2. V lost 0 bases, J lost 8 bases, and 3 bases stayed unmatched. The length of the CDR3 is 16 residues. Germline V gives CDR1 ENHRY, CDR2 SYGVKD. DNA of the CDR3: TGTGCCATCAGTGAGTCGGGACTAGCGGGGGTCTATGAGCAGTTCTTC. Translating it yields CAISESGLAGVYEQFF.

This clone was seen a few times. The chain combines TRBV11-3 with TRBJ1-4; D not certain. The CDR3 is made up of 15 amino acids. Germline loops: CDR1 SGHNT, CDR2 YENEEA. The V end was cut by 0 bases, the J end by 4 bases, with 9 bases between. CDR3 residues: CASSLEGSDNEKLFF. The CDR3 bases are TGTGCCAGCAGCTTAGAAGGTAGCGATAATGAAAAACTGTTTTTT.

The chain combines TRBV5-4 with TRBJ2-1, with D perhaps matching TRBD1 (6 bases). Germline V CDR1 and CDR2: SGHNT, YYREEE (reference sequence). This CDR3 has 15 residues. Trimming took off 3 bases at V and 2 bases at J, with 12 bases between the two ends. CDR3 protein: CASSSPAGAYNEQFF. The CDR3 DNA reads TGTGCCAGCAGCTCACCGGCAGGGGCCTACAATGAGCAGTTCTTC.

The chain links TRBV28 to TRBJ2-7, with a possible D match to TRBD1 (5 bases). The germline V gene has CDR1 MDHEN and CDR2 SYDVKM. The ends were cut back, 3 bases at V and 3 bases at J, with 9 bases in the middle. There are 13 residues in the CDR3. CDR3 sequence: CASSLGRIYEQYF. The CDR3 DNA sequence: TGTGCCAGCAGTTTGGGGCGGATCTACGAGCAGTACTTC.

A few counts support this clone. V usage is TRBV7-2 and J usage is TRBJ1-5, with D unclear. Trimming removed 1 base at V and 7 bases at J, with 11 bases between. The V gene's germline CDR1 is SGHTA and CDR2 FQGNSA. CDR3 length equals 14 residues. The CDR3 loop reads CASSLDPVEQPQHF. The CDR3 nucleotides read TGTGCCAGCAGCTTAGACCCGGTAGAGCAGCCCCAGCATTTT.

The chain employs TRBV5-4 and TRBJ1-5; D is unclear. V was clipped by 0 bases and J by 3 bases, with 4 bases between them. This CDR3 is 13 amino acids long. Germline assignment: CDR1 SGHNT and CDR2 YYREEE (reference sequence). CDR3 sequence reads: CASSLGVNQPQHF. For the CDR3, the DNA is TGTGCCAGCAGCTTGGGAGTCAATCAGCCCCAGCATTTT.

This chain connects TRBV4-2 to TRBJ1-3; D is perhaps TRBD1 (6 bases). Germline CDR1 reads LGHNA; CDR2 reads YNFKEQ. The CDR3 length is 17 residues. The germline V and J ends were trimmed by 4 bases and 0 bases, with 16 bases remaining between them. CDR3 nucleotide sequence: TGTGCCAGCAGCCTCCAACAGGGTATGAGCTCTGGAAACACCATATATTTT. It yields the protein CASSLQQGMSSGNTIYF.

The gene calls are TRBV28 and TRBJ1-6, with 8 bases that match TRBD1. Trimming cost V 5 bases and J 10 bases; bases outside gene matches: 10. The CDR3 contains 15 residues. Germline V CDR1 and CDR2: MDHEN, SYDVKM. CDR3 sequence reads: CASSPRTGQRSPLHF. CDR3 nucleotide sequence: TGTGCCAGCAGTCCCAGGACAGGGCAGAGATCACCCCTCCACTTT.

The V call is TRBV4-1, the J call TRBJ2-1; maybe TRBD2 (6 bases). Trimming left V 0 bases short and J 3 bases short, with 12 bases between. Per germline, CDR1 MGHRA and CDR2 YSYEKL. The CDR3 extends over 16 amino acids. CDR3 sequence (DNA): TGCGCCAGCAGCCAAGATTCGAGGGAGGACTACAATGAGCAGTTCTTC. This encodes CASSQDSREDYNEQFF.

The rearrangement joins TRBV28 to TRBJ2-5; TRBD2 might be the D (6 bases). V dropped 7 bases and J dropped 5 bases, with 17 bases sitting between them. CDR3 length: 14 residues. Germline lookup yields CDR1 MDHEN and CDR2 SYDVKM. CDR3 residues: CASTPGSRGETQYF. The CDR3 nucleotides read TGTGCCAGCACTCCCGGTAGCCGGGGGGAGACCCAGTACTTC.

The chain combines TRBV5-1 with TRBJ2-3; D is ambiguous. The CDR3 contains 12 residues. Trimming left V 7 bases short and J 0 bases short, with 6 bases between. Germline V gives CDR1 SGHRS, CDR2 YFSETQ. The CDR3 nucleotides read TGCGCCAGCCATACTAGCACAGATACGCAGTATTTT. Its translation: CASHTSTDTQYF.

The chain combines TRBV7-9 with TRBJ2-1; TRBD2 might be the D (6 bases). The CDR3 length is 19 residues. The ends were cut back, 3 bases at V and 4 bases at J, with 25 bases in the middle. Looked up from germline, CDR1 is SEHNR and CDR2 is FQNEAQ (reference sequence). The CDR3 loop reads CASSLRCSGRPHEYNEQFF. The CDR3 nucleotides read TGTGCCAGCAGCTTGAGGTGTAGCGGACGACCCCATGAATACAATGAGCAGTTCTTC.

Details on this clone: The junction departs from the called germline gene at one end, perhaps through a read error. This chain joins TRBV4-3 and TRBJ2-7; the D gene is possibly TRBD1 (5 bases). Germline CDR1 and CDR2: LGHNA and YSLEER. The CDR3 runs 18 residues. The DNA for the CDR3 is TGCGCCAGCAGCCAAGATTTAGGCCTGCAGGGAATCTCCGACGAGCAGTACTTC. Translation gives CASSQDLGLQGISDEQYF.